This entry describes one TCR beta chain. The data were obtained in a study of blood T cell repertoires in COVID-19. Per the germline V gene, CDR1 is MNHEY and CDR2 is SVGAGI. This CDR3 contains 15 residues. The V end lost 7 bases, the J end lost 1 base, and 14 bases lay between the germline ends. Using immunoSEQ multiplex PCR, the repertoire was profiled, and TCRdb retains in-frame clones only, with some absent. The sample consists of 100,000 to 140,000 clones, approximately 88% of them appearing once. The specimen sequenced was peripheral blood. This receptor was obtained from a man aged 50 to 59 with active or convalescent COVID-19. This chain links TRBV6-5 with TRBJ1-3; D gene unclear. The chain's CDR3 is CASTRGSESGNTIYF. CDR3 DNA sequence: TGTGCCAGCACCAGAGGTTCAGAATCTGGAAACACCATATATTTT.